The clone carrying this T cell receptor (beta chain) was counted a single time. Primers included in the PCR were 60 Vbeta and 13 Jbeta primers. The assay was immunoSEQ multiplex PCR, and TCRdb's table has in-frame clones only and misses some. The table shows 180,000 or so clones, with 77% occurring only once. The V gene's germline CDR1 is SGHNT and CDR2 YYREEE (reference sequence). This CDR3 spans 16 amino acids. The V gene end was trimmed by 0 bases and the J gene end by 8 bases; junction bases not matched to a gene: 11. The data were obtained in a study of cytomegalovirus exposure and HLA in healthy donors.

The TCR was taken from a man aged 18 to 29 in good health and CMV-seronegative. The sequenced material came from PBMCs. V gene TRBV5-4 combines with J gene TRBJ2-3; 8 positions agree with TRBD1. Here the CDR3 reads CASSLGGTGAAFTQYF. DNA of the CDR3: TGTGCCAGCAGCTTGGGTGGGACAGGTGCCGCTTTTACGCAGTATTTT.